Following are 30 T cell receptor beta chains from one sample sequenced in a study of patients and donors after allogeneic stem cell transplantation. TCRdb reprocessed the RT-PCR reads with MiXCR, giving one entry per CDR3 protein. The profile covers approximately 90,000 distinct CDR3 sequences, with around 5% appearing a single time and about 2.8% taken by the ten largest. Sequenced input: blood, either unsorted or a sorted T cell fraction (not recorded which). The receptors stem from a human donor who was either an allogeneic HSCT recipient or a stem cell or donor lymphocyte infusion donor (not recorded which). It is not recorded whose cells these are; they may come from a transplant donor.

This clonotype was counted many times. This chain connects TRBV23-1 to TRBJ2-1; D ambiguous. TRBV23-1 falls under the ORF class, with uncertain function. Deletions cut 4 bases from V and 0 bases from J, with 13 bases between. This CDR3 spans 16 amino acids. CDR3 DNA: TGCGCCAGCAGTCCCTACGAGGAGTCCTCCTACAATGAGCAGTTCTTC. This translates into CASSPYEESSYNEQFF.

This clonotype was seen ten or more times. The CDR3 loop reads CASNGRPDRYYEQYF. The DNA for the CDR3 is TGTGCCAGCAATGGGCGCCCGGACAGGTACTACGAGCAGTACTTC. The chain uses TRBV7-3 and TRBJ2-7, with TRBD1 identical over 7 bases. V dropped 7 bases and J dropped 3; count of bases not matched to a gene: 12. The CDR3 covers 15 residues. Per germline, CDR1 SGHTA and CDR2 FQGTGA. Full variable domain (outside the CDR3, taken from reference TRBV7-3 and TRBJ2-7): GAGVSQTPSNKVTEKGKYVELRCDPISGHTALYWYRQSLGQGPEFLIYFQGTGAADDSGLPNDRFFAVRPEGSVSTLKIQRTERGDSAVYLCASNGRPDRYYEQYFGPGTRLTVT.

As to this clonotype: Relative to the germline gene, one junction end is altered; a read error may explain this. V is TRBV11-1 and J is TRBJ2-6; possibly TRBD2 for D (7 bases). This CDR3 spans 19 amino acids. The germline V gene encodes CDR1 SGHAT and CDR2 FQDESV (reference sequence). For the CDR3, the DNA is TGTGCCAGCAGCCTCCCGTCCGGGGGGCAACCCTCTGGGGCCAACGTCCCGACTTTC. The encoded protein is CASSLPSGGQPSGANVPTF.

This clonotype was detected many times. The chain is built from TRBV7-8 and TRBJ2-7; perhaps TRBD1 as D (6 bases). V was pared by 5 bases and J by 3 bases, with 14 bases between. The germline V gene has CDR1 SGHVS and CDR2 FQNEAQ. This CDR3 comprises 14 residues. CDR3 DNA: TGTGCCAGCAGCAGAGAAGGACAGATCTACGAGCAGTACTTC. This encodes CASSREGQIYEQYF.

This clonotype was detected many times. The CDR3, as DNA: TGTGCCAGCAGCTTATTGGGAGGGCGCAGACGGCCCCCATATGGCTACACCTTC. Translated, it gives CASSLLGGRRRPPYGYTF. This sequence joins TRBV11-2 and TRBJ1-2, with D uncertain. The CDR3 runs to 18 residues. Germline loops: CDR1 SGHAT, CDR2 FQNNGV. V lost 2 bases, J lost 5 bases, and 24 bases lay in between.

This clonotype has ten or more counts. CDR3: CASSYGLGGNYGYTF. As DNA, the CDR3 is TGTGCCAGCAGTTACGGACTGGGGGGTAACTATGGCTACACCTTC. The J gene is TRBJ1-2, the V gene TRBV6-5, with TRBD1 as a possible D gene (5 bases). The CDR3 length is 15 residues. With 2 bases removed from V and 1 base from J, the gap between germline ends came to 11 bases. The V gene's germline CDR1 is MNHEY and CDR2 SVGAGI.

In its sample, this clonotype was seen many times. The J gene is TRBJ2-7, the V gene TRBV28; D is perhaps TRBD2 (5 bases). The germline CDR1 and CDR2 sequences are MDHEN and SYDVKM. The V gene lost 5 bases and the J gene lost 9 bases, with 8 bases spanning the gap. This CDR3 contains 10 residues. As DNA, the CDR3 is TGTGCCAGCAGTCGGACTTTGCAGTACTTC. Encoded protein: CASSRTLQYF.

This clonotype showed up many times. This sequence joins TRBV28 and TRBJ2-3; 10 bases fit TRBD1. The CDR3 runs to 15 residues. The V and J ends lost 5 bases and 6 bases, in that order; junction bases with no gene match: 8. Germline CDR1 and CDR2: MDHEN and SYDVKM. The CDR3 sequence is CASSVDRGLGDTQYF. Written as DNA, the CDR3 is TGTGCCAGCAGTGTAGACAGGGGGCTGGGGGATACGCAGTATTTT.

The chain carries TRBV11-2 and TRBJ1-1, with D unclear. Trimming left V 7 bases short and J 0 bases short, with 9 bases between. From germline, CDR1 is SGHAT and CDR2 FQNNGV. CDR3 size: 13 residues. CDR3 residues: CASTLDMNTEAFF. Here the CDR3 DNA reads TGTGCCAGCACCCTTGATATGAACACTGAAGCTTTCTTT.

This clonotype has ten or more counts. V and J are TRBV27 and TRBJ2-5; no clear D gene. CDR1 and CDR2 (germline): MNHEY, SMNVEV (reference sequence). The CDR3 is 17 residues long. V lost 2 bases, J lost 1 base, and 17 bases lay in between. CDR3 residues: CASSLRPPPYSQETQYF. The CDR3 DNA sequence: TGTGCCAGCAGTTTAAGGCCTCCCCCCTACAGCCAAGAGACCCAGTACTTC.

This clonotype was counted at least ten times. The V call is TRBV20-1, the J call TRBJ1-1; 7 nucleotides align to TRBD1. J was trimmed by 1 base and V by 3 bases; bases with no gene match: 8. The CDR3 totals 15 residues. Germline CDR1 is DFQATT and CDR2 is SNEGSKA (reference sequence). Here the CDR3 reads CSASRGRQKNTEAFF. The CDR3 DNA is TGCAGTGCTAGTAGGGGGCGACAGAAGAACACTGAAGCTTTCTTT.

This clonotype was seen at least ten times. The V gene is TRBV20-1, the J gene TRBJ1-2; 9 bases map to TRBD1. Unmatched junction bases numbered 8, after V lost 6 bases and J lost 6 bases. Looked up from germline, CDR1 is DFQATT and CDR2 is SNEGSKA (reference sequence). CDR3 size: 13 residues. The CDR3 DNA reads as TGCAGTGCCGCCCTACAGGGGGCCGATGGCTACACCTTC. The encoded protein is CSAALQGADGYTF.

The V gene is TRBV7-3, the J gene TRBJ2-5; D may be TRBD2 (7 bases). The ends were cut back, 1 base at V and 1 base at J, with 10 bases in the middle. The length of the CDR3 is 15 residues. Per the germline V gene, CDR1 is SGHTA and CDR2 is FQGTGA. The CDR3 sequence is CASSLMGGGQETQYF. The CDR3 nucleotides are TGTGCCAGCAGCTTAATGGGAGGGGGCCAAGAGACCCAGTACTTC.

This clonotype was recorded at least ten times. The chain joins TRBV10-3 to TRBJ2-5; D perhaps matches TRBD1 (6 bases). Per the germline V gene, CDR1 is ENHRY and CDR2 is SYGVKD. The V gene lost 6 bases and the J gene lost 2 bases, with 13 bases spanning the gap. The length of the CDR3 is 14 residues. The CDR3 protein is CAIRDSLGQETQYF. CDR3 bases: TGTGCCATCAGGGACAGTCTGGGACAAGAGACCCAGTACTTC.

This clonotype was detected ten times or more. This sequence joins TRBV18 and TRBJ2-7; TRBD1 agrees at 9 bases. Germline CDR1 and CDR2: KGHSH and LQKENI. V gave up 6 bases and J gave up 4 bases; unmatched junction bases: 4. The CDR3 totals 13 residues. CDR3 DNA: TGTGCCAGCTCCCAAGGGACAGGGTACGAGCAGTACTTC. It encodes CASSQGTGYEQYF.

This clonotype was seen only a few times. The genes are TRBV2 and TRBJ2-5, with TRBD1 matching 8 bases. CDR3 size: 14 residues. The junction had 4 bases not matched to a gene; V was cut back by 6 bases and J by 1 base. Germline V gene sequence: CDR1 SNHLY, CDR2 FYNNEI. CDR3 sequence (DNA): TGTGCCAGCAGCTACAGGGGGTTCCAAGAGACCCAGTACTTC. It is translated as CASSYRGFQETQYF.

This clonotype showed up many times. The chain carries TRBV5-1 and TRBJ1-2; the match to TRBD1 covers 7 bases. The trim removed 0 bases at V and 6 bases at J, leaving 2 bases unmatched. The CDR3 consists of 13 residues. Germline V gene lookup returns CDR1 SGHRS and CDR2 YFSETQ. This CDR3 reads CASSLGQGDGYTF. CDR3 coding DNA: TGCGCCAGCAGCTTGGGACAGGGTGATGGCTACACCTTC.

The rearrangement links TRBV28 to TRBJ2-4; D remains ambiguous. This CDR3 is built from 14 residues. V was shortened by 6 bases and J by 8 bases, with 17 bases between the two germline ends. Germline V gene lookup returns CDR1 MDHEN and CDR2 SYDVKM. The CDR3 is CASSPPGRWDIQYF. The DNA of the CDR3 is TGTGCCAGCAGCCCCCCCGGGCGCTGGGACATTCAGTACTTC. Looking up the rest from reference TRBV28 and TRBJ2-4 gives the full variable domain: DVKVTQSSRYLVKRTGEKVFLECVQDMDHENMFWYRQDPGLGLRLIYFSYDVKMKEKGDIPEGYSVSREKKERFSLILESASTNQTSMYLCASSPPGRWDIQYFGAGTRLSVL.

At least ten counts were recorded for this clonotype. This rearrangement joins TRBV2 to TRBJ2-2; a possible D gene is TRBD1 (5 bases). V was shortened by 4 bases and J by 6 bases, with 12 bases between the two germline ends. The CDR3 covers 14 residues. The V gene's germline CDR1 is SNHLY and CDR2 FYNNEI. The CDR3 region is CASSVREGSGELFF. CDR3 DNA: TGTGCCAGCAGTGTCAGGGAAGGATCCGGGGAGCTGTTTTTT.

This clonotype has at least ten counts. V and J are TRBV5-1 and TRBJ2-1; 10 nucleotides align to TRBD2. The ends lost 4 bases at V and 9 bases at J; junction bases unmatched: 10. CDR1 and CDR2 (germline): SGHRS, YFSETQ. The CDR3 length is 15 residues. The CDR3 is CASSDTSGALAEQFF. In nucleotides, the CDR3 is TGCGCCAGCAGCGACACTAGCGGGGCCCTCGCTGAGCAGTTCTTC.

This clonotype has ten or more counts. The rearrangement uses TRBV12-3 or TRBV12-4 and TRBJ1-6, with D perhaps TRBD1 (6 bases). CDR3 size: 16 residues. V was trimmed by 0 bases and J by 10 bases, leaving 16 bases between them. CDR3 coding DNA: TGTGCCAGCAGTTTAGCCCCATGGGGGACAAGCTCACCCCTCCACTTT. Its protein is CASSLAPWGTSSPLHF.

This clonotype was picked up many times. The J gene is TRBJ2-7, the V gene TRBV7-8, with TRBD2 matching 8 bases. The CDR3 runs to 16 residues. V shed 1 base and J 4 bases; nucleotides not matched to a gene: 9. Germline V gene lookup returns CDR1 SGHVS and CDR2 FQNEAQ. The CDR3 nucleotides read TGTGCCAGCAGCTTAGGATACGGGAGGGGAGGATACGAGCAGTACTTC. It specifies CASSLGYGRGGYEQYF.

The chain uses TRBV6-5 and TRBJ2-7, with 10 bases lining up with TRBD1. The V and J ends lost 2 bases and 2 bases, in that order; junction bases with no gene match: 9. CDR1 and CDR2 (germline): MNHEY, SVGAGI. The CDR3 loop spans 17 amino acids. CDR3 in amino acids: CASSYKRQGAGTYEQYF. The CDR3 nucleotides are TGTGCCAGCAGTTACAAGAGACAGGGGGCAGGGACCTACGAGCAGTACTTC.

This clonotype occurred many times. The CDR3 loop reads CASSPPSPGTYEQYF. The CDR3 nucleotides read TGTGCCAGCTCACCACCTAGCCCTGGCACCTACGAGCAGTACTTC. The V gene is TRBV18, the J gene TRBJ2-7; D is unresolved. V was trimmed by 0 bases and J by 2 bases, leaving 11 bases between them. Germline loops: CDR1 KGHSH, CDR2 LQKENI. The CDR3 is 15 residues long.

Written as DNA, the CDR3 is TGCGCCAGCAGTGAGTCGCAGAGCACAGATACGCAGTATTTT. This gives the protein CASSESQSTDTQYF. This sequence joins TRBV10-1 and TRBJ2-3; D remains ambiguous. CDR1 and CDR2 from the germline V gene are WNHNN and SYGVQD (reference sequence). CDR3 length: 14 amino acids. Trimming removed 0 bases from V and 0 bases from J, with 4 bases in between.

This clonotype appeared many times. The rearrangement uses TRBV19 and TRBJ2-1; D is undetermined. V lost 6 bases, J lost 1 base, and 10 bases lay in between. CDR1 and CDR2 (germline): LNHDA, SQIVND (reference sequence). This CDR3 is 14 amino acids long. DNA of the CDR3: TGTGCCAGTAGACCCCGGCGATCCTACAATGAGCAGTTCTTC. Translating it yields CASRPRRSYNEQFF.

This clonotype showed up just a few times. J is TRBJ1-6 and V is TRBV2; 9 bases fit TRBD1. This CDR3 region has 13 residues. The V and J ends lost 9 bases and 8 bases, in that order; junction bases with no gene match: 5. Germline assignment: CDR1 SNHLY and CDR2 FYNNEI. In DNA form, the CDR3 reads TGTGCCAGTAGACAGGGGGAGGATTCACCCCTCCACTTT. This translates into CASRQGEDSPLHF.

This clonotype was observed at least ten times. The chain joins TRBV29-1 to TRBJ2-5; unclear D gene. V shed 5 bases and J shed 1 base, with 11 bases lying between them. The CDR3 runs to 13 residues. Germline V gene sequence: CDR1 SQVTM, CDR2 ANQGSEA. The CDR3 DNA reads as TGCAGCGTTTCGGACGGCCTCCAAGAGACCCAGTACTTC. Protein sequence: CSVSDGLQETQYF.

The chain joins TRBV5-1 to TRBJ2-7; D possibly corresponds to TRBD2 (6 bases). The CDR3 contains 15 residues. Deletions cut 6 bases from V and 0 bases from J, with 16 bases between. Germline CDR1 is SGHRS and CDR2 is YFSETQ. In DNA form, the CDR3 reads TGCGCCAGCACCCAGGTGGCGGGGCGCTCCTACGAGCAGTACTTC. This gives the protein CASTQVAGRSYEQYF.

This clonotype was observed many times. This chain joins TRBV9 and TRBJ2-2; D is unresolved. Germline assignment: CDR1 SGDLS and CDR2 YYNGEE. The V end lost 6 bases, the J end lost 0 bases, and 6 bases lay between the germline ends. The CDR3 totals 13 residues. CDR3 protein: CASTTANTGELFF. The CDR3 DNA follows: TGTGCCAGCACAACAGCGAACACCGGGGAGCTGTTTTTT.